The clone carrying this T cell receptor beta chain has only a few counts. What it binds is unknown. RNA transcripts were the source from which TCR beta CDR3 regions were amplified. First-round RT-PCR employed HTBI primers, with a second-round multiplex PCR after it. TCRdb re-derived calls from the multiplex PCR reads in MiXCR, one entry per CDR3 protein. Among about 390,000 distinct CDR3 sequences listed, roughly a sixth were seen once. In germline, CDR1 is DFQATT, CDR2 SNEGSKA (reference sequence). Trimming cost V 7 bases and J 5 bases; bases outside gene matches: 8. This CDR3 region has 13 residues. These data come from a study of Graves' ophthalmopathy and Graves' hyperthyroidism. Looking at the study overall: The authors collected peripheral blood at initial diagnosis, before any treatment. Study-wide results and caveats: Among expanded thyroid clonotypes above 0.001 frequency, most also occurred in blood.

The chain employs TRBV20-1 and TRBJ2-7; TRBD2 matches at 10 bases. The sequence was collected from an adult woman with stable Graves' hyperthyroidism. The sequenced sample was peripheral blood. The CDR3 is CSGPASGSNEQYF. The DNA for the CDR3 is TGCAGTGGACCGGCTAGCGGGAGCAACGAGCAGTACTTC.